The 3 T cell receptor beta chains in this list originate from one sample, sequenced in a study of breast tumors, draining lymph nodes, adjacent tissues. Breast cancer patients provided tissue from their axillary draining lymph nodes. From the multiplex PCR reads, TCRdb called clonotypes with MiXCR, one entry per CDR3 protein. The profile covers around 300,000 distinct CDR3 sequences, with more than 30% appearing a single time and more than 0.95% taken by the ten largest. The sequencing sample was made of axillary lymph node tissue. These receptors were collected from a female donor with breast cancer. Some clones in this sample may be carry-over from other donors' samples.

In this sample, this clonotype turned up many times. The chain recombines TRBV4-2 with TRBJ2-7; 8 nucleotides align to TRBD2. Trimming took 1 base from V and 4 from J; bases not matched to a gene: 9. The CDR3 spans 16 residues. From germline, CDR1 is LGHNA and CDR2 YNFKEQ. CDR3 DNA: TGTGCCAGCAGCCAAGGGTTCAGCGGACTAGCTTACGAGCAGTACTTC. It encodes CASSQGFSGLAYEQYF.

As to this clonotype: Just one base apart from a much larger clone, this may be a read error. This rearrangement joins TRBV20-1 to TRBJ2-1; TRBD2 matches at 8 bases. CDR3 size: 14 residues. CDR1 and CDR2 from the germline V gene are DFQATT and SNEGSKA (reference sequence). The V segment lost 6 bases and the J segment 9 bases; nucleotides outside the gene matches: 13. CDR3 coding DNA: TGCAGTGCCAATGTAGCGGGATATAGGACTGAGCAGTTCTTC. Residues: CSANVAGYRTEQFF.

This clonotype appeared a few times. The CDR3 reads CASSSGFRLEQAEDTQYF. In DNA, the CDR3 is TGTGCCAGCAGTTCAGGTTTTAGGTTGGAACAGGCCGAAGATACGCAGTATTTT. The V call is TRBV12-3 or TRBV12-4, the J call TRBJ2-3; D possibly corresponds to TRBD1 (5 bases). This CDR3 has 18 amino acids. Deletions cut 4 bases from V and 5 bases from J, with 25 bases between.